Listed here is a single T cell receptor beta chain. It has no known antigen specificity. The record has no base qualities; no much larger clone is one base away. This sample was included in a study of PD-1 blockade in classical Hodgkin lymphoma (dated by TCRdb to 2020 to 2022). Broadly, across the study: Nivolumab dosing was 3 mg/kg intravenously every 2 weeks, continuing until either disease progression or unacceptable toxicity. To define a peripheral blood immune signature of response to PD-1 blockade in classical Hodgkin lymphoma, the study combined TCR beta sequencing with CyTOF.

The Qiagen DNeasy kit was used to extract genomic DNA both from unsorted PBMCs and from the negatively selected CD4+ and CD8+ fractions. TCR beta CDR3 regions were subjected to amplification by immunoSEQ multiplex PCR with primers that anneal to V and J segments. A synthetic immune receptor repertoire was used to minimize amplification bias, and any residual bias was removed computationally once sequencing was done. The source study handled its data this way. Repertoire diversity was quantified as the Shannon entropy index using custom Python scripts. The unsorted, CD4+ and CD8+ repertoires were each analyzed separately, with the exception of combined analyses, where CD4+ and CD8+ sequences were merged in silico. A clone was considered expanded if an increase in frequency of at least 2-fold after treatment relative to C1D1 was found, and a pseudocount of 0.5 was applied to clones undetected at baseline. Singleton clones were defined as clones with 0 or 1 copy at C1D1, and non-singleton clones were defined as clones with 2 or more copies. Clones expanded in unsorted samples were annotated as CD4+, CD8+ or unknown by matching protein sequences in sorted samples from the same patient. Wilcoxon tests on paired samples were used to test diversity changes from C1D1 to C4D1. Entries here come from immuneACCESS through TCRdb and include only in-frame sequences with V and J called. Some clones fail to appear in such tables; in the studies checked, an unresolved V gene covers under half of the shortfall, and the cause of the remainder is unknown. The V and J calls and the clone size are those of that table, but D and trimming were determined from the DNA. The sample contains approximately 37,000 clones, about three quarters of them found a single time. The top ten hold under 15% of the sample.

The time point label, read with the paper, signifies: cycle 1 day 1 (C1D1), immediately before nivolumab initiation. Every trial patient had relapsed after autologous stem cell transplantation, and cohorts A, B and C differed in prior brentuximab vedotin exposure. The trial cohort was composed of about 58 patients with relapsed/refractory classical Hodgkin lymphoma, for whom complete response, partial response or progressive disease was recorded as best overall response. In the multi-cohort phase II CheckMate 205 trial, trial patients received single-agent nivolumab. An independent review committee assessed best overall response by applying the 2007 International Working Group response criteria. PBMCs from the trial were collected at three points: immediately before nivolumab initiation (C1D1), and during therapy at cycle 2 day 1 and cycle 4 day 1. Peripheral blood was collected in 8 mL Vacutainer Cell Preparation Tubes, from which PBMCs were isolated by centrifugation and then cryopreserved.

Taken from cysteine to phenylalanine, the CDR3 has 16 residues. Only CDR3 DNA is held: 48 bases, read in frame from base 1. Trimming removed 5 bases from V and 1 base from J; the gene matches leave 10 bases unexplained. CDR1 and CDR2 are read off the germline V gene as SGHTA and FQGTGA. Overall study results and their limits: CD4+ but not CD8+ TCR diversity rose significantly by C4D1 (p=0.0027 vs p=0.16), most apparent in complete responders (p=0.02). Only a single clinical trial cohort was studied, and what caused the repertoire differences, possibly disease activity or prior therapy, remained undefined. Baseline TCR diversity was reported as lower in newly diagnosed patients than in healthy donors, and lower still in relapsed/refractory patients. Trial patients achieving complete response had baseline diversity similar to newly diagnosed patients, whereas partial responders and progressors had significantly lower diversity. Diversity was lower in patients who began nivolumab less than 1 year after ASCT, so these patients were left out of later analyses to avoid confounding by immune reconstitution.

The sequence came from a human donor with classical Hodgkin lymphoma. The chain is made from TRBV7-3 and TRBJ1-2, with TRBD1 matching 7 junction bases. The material sequenced was peripheral blood mononuclear cells (PBMCs), taken at baseline. The CDR3 region has the sequence CASSVNSRGSNYGYTF. Read as DNA, the sequence is TGTGCCAGCAGCGTCAATTCCAGGGGGAGTAACTATGGCTACACCTTC.